Included here is one T cell receptor (beta chain) sequence, with context. Its antigen is still unknown. The J segment lost 6 bases and the V segment lost 6 bases, leaving 5 bases of the junction unmatched. CDR1 and CDR2 (germline): MNHEY, SVGAGI. The CDR3 extends over 13 amino acids. The source of the sample is a study of Tregs in tolerant kidney transplant recipients. Looking at the study overall: Sorting of CD4+CD25+CD127- cells followed approximately 3-day belatacept mixed lymphocyte reactions, sometimes with roughly 5-day graft donor restimulation. Sorting used antibodies to exclude donor cells.

Measured with immunoSEQ multiplex PCR; TCRdb has only the in-frame clones, and not every one. The table lists about 44,000 clones, 95% of them singletons. This clonotype originated in a human donor in good health. The V gene is TRBV6-5, the J gene TRBJ2-7, with 10 bases matching TRBD1. The sample taken for sequencing was Tregs from blood cultured with allogeneic cells. Written as DNA, the CDR3 is TGTGCCAGCAGACGACAGGGGGCGCGCGAGCAGTACTTC. This translates into CASRRQGAREQYF.